The rows below give T cell receptor beta chains drawn from one sample of a study of T cell changes during pregnancy in multiple sclerosis. The protocol was immunoSEQ multiplex PCR, while the TCRdb copy is restricted to in-frame clones and leaves out a portion. The table includes roughly 38,000 clones, roughly nine tenths detected once. The sequenced sample was CD4+ T cells from peripheral blood mononuclear cells, obtained before pregnancy. These receptors came from a female donor with multiple sclerosis, enrolled in a pregnancy study. The conserved cysteine and the conserved F or W are not part of the CDR3 here.

>TRBJ2-2|TRBV7-2
ASSRGTGVGTGELF
>TRBJ2-6|TRBV7-2
ASSFPRTGLLGANVLT
>TRBJ2-7|TRBV4-1
ASSQETGASYEQY
>TRBJ2-6|TRBV19
ASSIDLTGGGGANVLT
>TRBJ1-4|TRBV9
ASSRTGGGDEKLF
>TRBJ1-1|TRBV28
ASSLDDRVATEAF
>TRBJ1-1|TRBV19
ASRMTGGVWNTEAF
>TRBJ2-5|TRBV11-3
ASSLTGDREETQY
>TRBJ1-5|TRBV7-9
ATADTGQGNQPQH
>TRBJ1-5|TRBV5-1
ASSLGGSNQPQH
>TRBJ2-7|TRBV7-2
ASSFSGTGGEQY
>TRBJ2-7|TRBV5-4
ASSLGRGRQTYEQY
>TRBJ1-1|TRBV11-2
ASSSYRDGTEAF
>TRBJ2-7|TRBV28
ASSLRDRHLYEQY
>TRBJ1-2|TRBV7-9
ASSTSKGGVNYGYT
>TRBJ2-2|TRBV29-1
SCRTSGSNGELF
>TRBJ2-1|TRBV27
ASSPRGREQF
>TRBJ1-1|TRBV5-6
ASSLGAWGDTEAF
>TRBJ2-7|TRBV5-1
ASSPGARGPYEQY
>TRBJ2-7|TRBV19
ASSMLAGAVYEQY
>TRBJ1-5|TRBV5-6
ASSFSFDQPQH
>TRBJ1-1|TRBV7-5
ARSSEGTEAF
>TRBJ1-5|TRBV6-6
ASSSYSNQPQH
>TRBJ2-3|TRBV2
ASSALAGGTDTQY
>TRBJ1-1|TRBV6-1
ASSATGGWTEAF
>TRBJ1-1|TRBV30
AWSLWGGRNTEAF
>TRBJ2-7|TRBV10-3
AISPAGSAWEQY
>TRBJ2-7|TRBV4-2
ASSQGPTSGNEQY
>TRBJ2-7|TRBV27
ASTSTVPTGEQY
>TRBJ2-1|TRBV11-1
ASSRQGQEDEQF
>TRBJ2-1|TRBV5-1
ASSLDRLVNEQF
>TRBJ2-7|TRBV25-1
ASSWSGKAYEQY